These 7 T cell receptor beta chains were sequenced from one sample in a study of T cells in Graves' hyperthyroidism and ophthalmopathy. RNA transcripts provided the source from which TCR beta CDR3 regions were amplified. HTBI primers drove first-round RT-PCR of the TCR CDR3. In TCRdb, the multiplex PCR reads were re-called with MiXCR into one record per CDR3 protein. The data contain 400,000 or so distinct CDR3 sequences, about 14% of them singletons. The sequencing input was blood. These TCRs come from a woman in her 30s with Graves' ophthalmopathy.

This clonotype was seen ten or more times. The chain couples TRBV12-3 or TRBV12-4 to TRBJ1-1, with D hard to call. This CDR3 has 18 residues. Trimming stripped 6 bases from V and 0 bases from J, with 23 bases between. CDR3 sequence (DNA): TGTGCCAGCAGCCCGGGATACCTGGATGCCGAAATGAACACTGAAGCTTTCTTT. This codes for CASSPGYLDAEMNTEAFF.

V gene TRBV19 combines with J gene TRBJ1-1; a weak D match, TRBD1 (6 bases). The germline V gene encodes CDR1 LNHDA and CDR2 SQIVND (reference sequence). The CDR3 runs 13 residues. The germline V and J ends were trimmed by 5 bases and 6 bases, with 13 bases remaining between them. The CDR3 sequence: CASSLTGLPEAFF. The CDR3 DNA follows: TGTGCCAGTAGTCTTACAGGGCTCCCTGAAGCTTTCTTT.

The sample holds many counts of this clonotype. The chain uses TRBV12-3 or TRBV12-4 and TRBJ2-2; D is perhaps TRBD1 or TRBD2 (5 bases each). This CDR3 region has 14 residues. Trimming left V 8 bases short and J 5 bases short, with 15 bases between. The chain's CDR3 is CASVWGGGTGELFF. As DNA, the CDR3 is TGTGCCAGCGTATGGGGCGGCGGGACCGGGGAGCTGTTTTTT.

This clonotype was seen at least ten times. The chain couples TRBV6-1 to TRBJ2-7, with a tentative D call TRBD1 (5 bases). V was trimmed by 9 bases and J by 1 base, leaving 16 bases between them. From germline, CDR1 is MNHNS and CDR2 SASEGT. The CDR3 is made up of 14 amino acids. DNA of the CDR3: TGTGCCAGTAACCTGGACACCCAGTCCTACGAGCAGTACTTC. Translated, it gives CASNLDTQSYEQYF.

This clonotype was seen repeatedly, ten times or more. V gene TRBV12-3 or TRBV12-4 combines with J gene TRBJ2-3, with TRBD2 identical over 7 bases. This CDR3 spans 16 amino acids. After removal of 7 bases from V and 2 bases from J, the junction contained 12 bases not matched to a gene. The CDR3 DNA reads as TGTGCCAGCAATACGCCGAGGGGACTAACCACAGATACGCAGTATTTT. It specifies CASNTPRGLTTDTQYF.

This clonotype was seen repeatedly, ten times or more. The chain recombines TRBV20-1 with TRBJ1-6; 10 positions agree with TRBD1. Germline CDR1 reads DFQATT; CDR2 reads SNEGSKA (reference sequence). The CDR3 spans 17 residues. V gave up 4 bases and J gave up 0 bases; unmatched junction bases: 6. This CDR3 reads CSATLDRGNSYNSPLHF. The CDR3 DNA follows: TGCAGTGCTACACTGGACAGGGGGAACTCCTATAATTCACCCCTCCACTTT.

At least ten counts were recorded for this clonotype. The chain carries TRBV2 and TRBJ2-4; D is possibly TRBD1 (5 bases). Trimming cost V 5 bases and J 8 bases, with 7 bases left between them. CDR3 size: 11 residues. Germline-derived CDR1 and CDR2 are SNHLY and FYNNEI. CDR3 protein: CASSTGHIQYF. CDR3 sequence (DNA): TGTGCCAGCAGTACAGGTCACATTCAGTACTTC.